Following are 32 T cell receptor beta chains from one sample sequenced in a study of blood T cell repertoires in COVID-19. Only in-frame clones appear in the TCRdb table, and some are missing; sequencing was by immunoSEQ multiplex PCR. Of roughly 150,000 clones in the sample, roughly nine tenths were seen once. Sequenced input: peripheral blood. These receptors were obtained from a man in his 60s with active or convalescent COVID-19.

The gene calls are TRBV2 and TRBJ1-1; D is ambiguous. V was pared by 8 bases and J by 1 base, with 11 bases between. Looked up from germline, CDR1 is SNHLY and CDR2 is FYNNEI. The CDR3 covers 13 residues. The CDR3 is CASRQQKNTEAFF. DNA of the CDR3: TGTGCCAGCCGACAACAGAAGAACACTGAAGCTTTCTTT.

The CDR3 DNA reads TGTGCCAGCAGCTTATCCCCTAGCGGTTACAATGAGCAGTTCTTC. It encodes CASSLSPSGYNEQFF. This sequence joins TRBV11-2 and TRBJ2-1; 7 bases are shared with TRBD2. Per the germline V gene, CDR1 is SGHAT and CDR2 is FQNNGV. V shed 2 bases and J 4 bases; nucleotides not matched to a gene: 5. The CDR3 loop spans 15 amino acids.

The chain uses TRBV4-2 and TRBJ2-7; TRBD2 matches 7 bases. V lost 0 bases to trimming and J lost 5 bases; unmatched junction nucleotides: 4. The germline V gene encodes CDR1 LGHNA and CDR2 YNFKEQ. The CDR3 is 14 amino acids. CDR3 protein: CASSQDRTRNEQYF. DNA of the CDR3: TGTGCCAGCAGCCAAGATCGGACTAGAAACGAGCAGTACTTC.

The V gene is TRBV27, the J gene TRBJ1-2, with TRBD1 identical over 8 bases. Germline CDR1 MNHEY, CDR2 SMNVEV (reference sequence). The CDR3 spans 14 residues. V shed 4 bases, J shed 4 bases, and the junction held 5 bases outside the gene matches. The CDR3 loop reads CASSSGQAPYGYTF. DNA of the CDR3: TGTGCCAGCAGTTCGGGACAGGCCCCCTATGGCTACACCTTC.

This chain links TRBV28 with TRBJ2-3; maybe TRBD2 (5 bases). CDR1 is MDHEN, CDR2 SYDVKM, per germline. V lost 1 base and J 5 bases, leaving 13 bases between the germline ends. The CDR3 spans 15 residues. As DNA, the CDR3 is TGTGCCAGCAGTTTATCCACACTAGGTTTAGATACGCAGTATTTT. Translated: CASSLSTLGLDTQYF.

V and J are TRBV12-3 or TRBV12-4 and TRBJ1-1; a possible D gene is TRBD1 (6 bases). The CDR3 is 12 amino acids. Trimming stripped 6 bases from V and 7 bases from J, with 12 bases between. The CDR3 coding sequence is TGTGCCAGCAGCCCCAGGGGTCGTGAAGCTTTCTTT. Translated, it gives CASSPRGREAFF.

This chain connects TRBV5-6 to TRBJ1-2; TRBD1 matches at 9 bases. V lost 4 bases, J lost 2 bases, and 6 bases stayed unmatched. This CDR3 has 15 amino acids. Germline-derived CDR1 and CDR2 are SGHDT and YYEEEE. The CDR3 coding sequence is TGTGCCAGCAGCCCGGGGGGGACAGGGAACTATGGCTACACCTTC. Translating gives CASSPGGTGNYGYTF.

The CDR3 here is CASSSGLGWENTEAFF. The DNA for the CDR3 is TGTGCCAGCAGCTCGGGATTAGGATGGGAAAACACTGAAGCTTTCTTT. The chain uses TRBV7-2 and TRBJ1-1; no clear D. Germline-derived CDR1 and CDR2 are SGHTA and FQGNSA. V dropped 4 bases and J dropped 2 bases, with 17 bases sitting between them. CDR3 size: 16 residues.

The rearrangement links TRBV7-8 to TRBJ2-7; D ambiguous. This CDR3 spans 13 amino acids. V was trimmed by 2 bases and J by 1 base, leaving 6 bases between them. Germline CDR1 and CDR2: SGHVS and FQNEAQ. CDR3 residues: CASSLFRSYEQYF. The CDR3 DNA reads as TGTGCCAGCAGCTTATTCCGGTCCTACGAGCAGTACTTC.

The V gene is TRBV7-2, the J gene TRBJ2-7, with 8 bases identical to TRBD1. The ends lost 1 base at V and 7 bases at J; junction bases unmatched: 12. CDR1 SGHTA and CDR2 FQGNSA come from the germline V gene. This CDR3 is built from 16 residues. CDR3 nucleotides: TGTGCCAGCAGCTTAGGTGGCCGACAGGGGCACTGGGAGCAGTACTTC. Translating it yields CASSLGGRQGHWEQYF.

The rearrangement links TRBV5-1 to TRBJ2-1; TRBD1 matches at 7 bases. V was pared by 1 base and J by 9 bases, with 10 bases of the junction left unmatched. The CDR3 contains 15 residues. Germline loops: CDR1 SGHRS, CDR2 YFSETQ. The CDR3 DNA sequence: TGCGCCAGCAGCTTGCGCGAGTTGAGACAGGGTGAGCAGTTCTTC. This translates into CASSLRELRQGEQFF. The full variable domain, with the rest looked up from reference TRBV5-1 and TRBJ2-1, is KAGVTQTPRYLIKTRGQQVTLSCSPISGHRSVSWYQQTPGQGLQFLFEYFSETQRNKGNFPGRFSGRQFSNSRSEMNVSTLELGDSALYLCASSLRELRQGEQFFGPGTRLTVL.

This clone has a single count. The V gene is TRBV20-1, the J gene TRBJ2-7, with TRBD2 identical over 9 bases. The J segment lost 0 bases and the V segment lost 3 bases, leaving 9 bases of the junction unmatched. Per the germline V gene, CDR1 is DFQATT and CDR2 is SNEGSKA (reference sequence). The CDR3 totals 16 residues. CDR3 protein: CSASKPTSGSSYEQYF. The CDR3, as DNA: TGCAGTGCTAGTAAGCCGACTAGCGGCAGCTCCTACGAGCAGTACTTC.

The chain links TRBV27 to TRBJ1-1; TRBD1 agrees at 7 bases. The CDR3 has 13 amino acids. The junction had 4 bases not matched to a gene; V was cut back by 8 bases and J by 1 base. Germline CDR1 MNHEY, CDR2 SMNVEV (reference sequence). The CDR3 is CASSRGQNTEAFF. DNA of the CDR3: TGTGCCAGCTCGAGGGGGCAGAACACTGAAGCTTTCTTT.

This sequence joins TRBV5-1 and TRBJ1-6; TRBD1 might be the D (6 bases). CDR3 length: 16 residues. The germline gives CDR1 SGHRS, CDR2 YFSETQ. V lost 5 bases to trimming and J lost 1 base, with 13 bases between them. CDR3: CASSWDTGSYNSPLHF. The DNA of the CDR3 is TGCGCCAGCAGTTGGGACACCGGATCCTATAATTCACCCCTCCACTTT.

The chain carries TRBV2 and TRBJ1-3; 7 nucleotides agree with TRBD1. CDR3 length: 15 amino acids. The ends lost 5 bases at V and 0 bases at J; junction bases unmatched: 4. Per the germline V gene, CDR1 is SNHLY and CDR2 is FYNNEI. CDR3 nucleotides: TGTGCCAGCAGTTTGGACAGGAGCTCTGGAAACACCATATATTTT. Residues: CASSLDRSSGNTIYF.

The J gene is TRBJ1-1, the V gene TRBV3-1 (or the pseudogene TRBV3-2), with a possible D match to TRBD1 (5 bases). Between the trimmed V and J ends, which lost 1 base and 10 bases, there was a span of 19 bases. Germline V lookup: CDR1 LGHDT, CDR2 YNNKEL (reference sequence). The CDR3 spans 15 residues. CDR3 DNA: TGTGCCAGCAGCCAAGGAGGTGTTGTCGGGGGGGTAGCTTTCTTT. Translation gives CASSQGGVVGGVAFF.

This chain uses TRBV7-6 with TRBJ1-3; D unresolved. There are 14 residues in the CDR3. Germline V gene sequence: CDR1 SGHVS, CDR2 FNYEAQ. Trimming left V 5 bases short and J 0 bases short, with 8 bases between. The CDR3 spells CASSPGNSGNTIYF. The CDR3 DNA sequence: TGTGCCAGCAGCCCGGGGAACTCTGGAAACACCATATATTTT.

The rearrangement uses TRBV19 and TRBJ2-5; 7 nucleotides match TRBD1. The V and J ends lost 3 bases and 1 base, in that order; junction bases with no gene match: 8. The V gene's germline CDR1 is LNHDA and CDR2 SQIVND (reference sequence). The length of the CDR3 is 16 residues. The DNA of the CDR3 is TGTGCCAGTAGTATGATCGACAGGGCAATCCAAGAGACCCAGTACTTC. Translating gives CASSMIDRAIQETQYF.

The DNA of the CDR3 is TGTGCCAGCAGCTCTCGGACAGGGGAGACTGAAGCTTTCTTT. It translates to CASSSRTGETEAFF. This chain joins TRBV13 and TRBJ1-1; TRBD1 agrees at 9 bases. V trimming: 4 bases; J trimming: 5 bases; junction bases outside the gene matches: 5. The germline V gene encodes CDR1 PRHDT and CDR2 FYEKMQ (reference sequence). There are 14 residues in the CDR3.

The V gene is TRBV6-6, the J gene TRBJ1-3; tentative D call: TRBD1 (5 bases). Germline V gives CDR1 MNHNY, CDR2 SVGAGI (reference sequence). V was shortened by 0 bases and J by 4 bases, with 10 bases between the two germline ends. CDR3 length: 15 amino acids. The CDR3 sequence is CASSYSMGPGNTIYF. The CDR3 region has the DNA TGTGCCAGCAGTTACTCGATGGGGCCCGGAAACACCATATATTTT.

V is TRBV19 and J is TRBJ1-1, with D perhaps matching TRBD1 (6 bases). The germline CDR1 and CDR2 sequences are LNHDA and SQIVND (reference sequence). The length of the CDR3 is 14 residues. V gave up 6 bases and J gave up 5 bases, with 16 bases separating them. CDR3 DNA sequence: TGTGCCAGTAGAGATTGGGGGCTGGGTACTGAAGCTTTCTTT. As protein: CASRDWGLGTEAFF.

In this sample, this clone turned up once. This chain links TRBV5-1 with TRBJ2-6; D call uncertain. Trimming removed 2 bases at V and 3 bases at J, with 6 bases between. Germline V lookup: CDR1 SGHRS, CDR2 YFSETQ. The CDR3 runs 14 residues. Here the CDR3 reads CASSFRVGANVLTF. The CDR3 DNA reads TGCGCCAGCAGCTTCCGGGTTGGGGCCAACGTCCTGACTTTC.

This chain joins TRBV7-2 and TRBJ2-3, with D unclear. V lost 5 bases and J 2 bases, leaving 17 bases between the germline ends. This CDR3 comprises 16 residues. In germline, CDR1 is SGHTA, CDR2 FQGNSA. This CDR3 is CASSPSSAGNTDTQYF. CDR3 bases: TGTGCCAGCAGCCCTTCCTCGGCAGGTAACACAGATACGCAGTATTTT.

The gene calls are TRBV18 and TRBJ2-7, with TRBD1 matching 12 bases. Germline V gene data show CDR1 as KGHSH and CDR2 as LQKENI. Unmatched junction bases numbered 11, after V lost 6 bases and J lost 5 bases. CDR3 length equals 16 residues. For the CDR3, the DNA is TGTGCCAGCTCGCGCGCCCCCGGGACAGGGGGCCACGAGCAGTACTTC. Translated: CASSRAPGTGGHEQYF. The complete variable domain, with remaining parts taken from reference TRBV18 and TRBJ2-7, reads NAGVMQNPRHLVRRRGQEARLRCSPMKGHSHVYWYRQLPEEGLKFMVYLQKENIIDESGMPKERFSAEFPKEGPSILRIQQVVRGDSAAYFCASSRAPGTGGHEQYFGPGTRLTVT.

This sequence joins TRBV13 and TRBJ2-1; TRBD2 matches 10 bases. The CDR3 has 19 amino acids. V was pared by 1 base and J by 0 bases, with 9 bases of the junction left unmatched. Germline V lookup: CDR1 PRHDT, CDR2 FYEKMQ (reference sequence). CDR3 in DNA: TGTGCCAGCAGCTTAGCGGGTAGCGGGGGGCCGAGCTCCTACAATGAGCAGTTCTTC. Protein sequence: CASSLAGSGGPSSYNEQFF.

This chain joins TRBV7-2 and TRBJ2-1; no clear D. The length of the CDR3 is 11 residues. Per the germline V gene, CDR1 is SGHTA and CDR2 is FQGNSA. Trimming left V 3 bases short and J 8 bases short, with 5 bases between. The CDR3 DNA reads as TGTGCCAGCAGCTTTCTCGATGAGCAGTTCTTC. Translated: CASSFLDEQFF.

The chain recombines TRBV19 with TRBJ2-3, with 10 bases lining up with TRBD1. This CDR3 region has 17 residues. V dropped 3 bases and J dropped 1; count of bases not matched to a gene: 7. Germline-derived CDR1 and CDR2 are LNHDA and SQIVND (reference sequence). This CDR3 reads CASSISEGQGRTDTQYF. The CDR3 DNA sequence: TGTGCCAGTAGTATTAGTGAGGGACAGGGGCGCACAGATACGCAGTATTTT. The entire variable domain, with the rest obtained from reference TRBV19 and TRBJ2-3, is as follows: DGGITQSPKYLFRKEGQNVTLSCEQNLNHDAMYWYRQDPGQGLRLIYYSQIVNDFQKGDIAEGYSVSREKKESFPLTVTSAQKNPTAFYLCASSISEGQGRTDTQYFGPGTRLTVL.

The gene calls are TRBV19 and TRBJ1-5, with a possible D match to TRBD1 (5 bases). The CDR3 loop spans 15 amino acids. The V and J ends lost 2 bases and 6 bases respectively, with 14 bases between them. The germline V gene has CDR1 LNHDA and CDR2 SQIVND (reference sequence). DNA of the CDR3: TGTGCCAGTAGTATACCCGGCCAGGGTGGTCAGCCCCAGCATTTT. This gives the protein CASSIPGQGGQPQHF.

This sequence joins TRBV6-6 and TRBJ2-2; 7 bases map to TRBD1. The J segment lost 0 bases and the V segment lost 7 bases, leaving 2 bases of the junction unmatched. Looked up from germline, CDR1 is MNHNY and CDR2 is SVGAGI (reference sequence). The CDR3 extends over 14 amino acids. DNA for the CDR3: TGTGCCAGCAATCAGGGGGCGAACACCGGGGAGCTGTTTTTT. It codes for CASNQGANTGELFF.

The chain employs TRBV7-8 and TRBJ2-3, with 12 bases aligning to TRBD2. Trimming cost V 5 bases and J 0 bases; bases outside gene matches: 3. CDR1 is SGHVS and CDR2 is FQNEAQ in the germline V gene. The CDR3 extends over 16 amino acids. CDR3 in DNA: TGTGCCAGCAGCATACTAGCGGGAGGTAGCACAGATACGCAGTATTTT. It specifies CASSILAGGSTDTQYF.

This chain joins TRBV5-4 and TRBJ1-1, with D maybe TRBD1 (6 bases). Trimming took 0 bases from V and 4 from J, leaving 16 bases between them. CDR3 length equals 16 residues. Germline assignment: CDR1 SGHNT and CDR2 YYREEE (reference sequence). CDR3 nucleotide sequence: TGTGCCAGCAGCTTGGCCGGAACAGGGTTGAGCACTGAAGCTTTCTTT. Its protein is CASSLAGTGLSTEAFF.

The CDR3 loop reads CASSMRRFAEAFF. DNA for the CDR3: TGTGCCAGTAGTATGCGCAGGTTCGCTGAAGCTTTCTTT. The V call is TRBV19, the J call TRBJ1-1; D call uncertain. This CDR3 has 13 residues. The ends were cut back, 3 bases at V and 6 bases at J, with 11 bases in the middle. Germline V gives CDR1 LNHDA, CDR2 SQIVND (reference sequence). Full variable domain (missing parts from reference TRBV19 and TRBJ1-1): DGGITQSPKYLFRKEGQNVTLSCEQNLNHDAMYWYRQDPGQGLRLIYYSQIVNDFQKGDIAEGYSVSREKKESFPLTVTSAQKNPTAFYLCASSMRRFAEAFFGQGTRLTVV.